Listed here are 11 T cell receptor beta chains from one sample, sequenced in a study of blood T cell repertoires in COVID-19. Generated by immunoSEQ multiplex PCR, the TCRdb table keeps only in-frame clones and is missing some. In the table there are around 67,000 clones, 87% of which are singletons. The sample was peripheral blood. All receptors derive from an elderly woman with acute or convalescent COVID-19.

The genes are TRBV18 and TRBJ1-2; D might be TRBD1 (5 bases). V was trimmed by 7 bases and J by 7 bases, leaving 13 bases between them. This CDR3 has 12 residues. Germline V gene sequence: CDR1 KGHSH, CDR2 LQKENI. The CDR3 coding sequence is TGTGCCAGCTATAAGGGGCTGAGTGGCTACACCTTC. As protein: CASYKGLSGYTF.

The chain uses TRBV6-5 and TRBJ2-7, with 11 bases that match TRBD2. Germline assignment: CDR1 MNHEY and CDR2 SVGAGI. V lost 1 base to trimming and J lost 6 bases; unmatched junction nucleotides: 5. There are 15 residues in the CDR3. The CDR3 nucleotides are TGTGCCAGCAGTTACTTAACTAGCGGGAGTGGCGAGCAGTACTTC. This gives the protein CASSYLTSGSGEQYF.

This chain uses TRBV6-2 or TRBV6-3 with TRBJ2-5, with D possibly TRBD1 on 5 matching bases. Germline V gene sequence: CDR1 MNHEY, CDR2 SVGEGT. Trimming left V 2 bases short and J 5 bases short, with 15 bases between. The CDR3 spans 15 residues. As DNA, the CDR3 is TGTGCCAGCAGTTACGGGGCCATGGGGCAGGAGACCCAGTACTTC. Protein product: CASSYGAMGQETQYF.

The chain is built from TRBV29-1 and TRBJ1-1; D unclear. The CDR3 is made up of 13 amino acids. Trimming pared 7 bases from V and 3 bases from J, leaving 15 bases between. CDR1 and CDR2 (germline): SQVTM, ANQGSEA. The CDR3 loop is CSASRGPDTEAFF. CDR3 nucleotide sequence: TGCAGCGCTAGCAGAGGGCCTGACACTGAAGCTTTCTTT.

The chain employs TRBV24-1 and TRBJ1-4, with unresolved D. This CDR3 is built from 14 residues. CDR1 is KGHDR, CDR2 SFDVKD, per germline. Trimming cost V 3 bases and J 8 bases, with 12 bases left between them. The CDR3 DNA is TGTGCCACCAGTGATGGCGGGATGAGAGAAAAACTGTTTTTT. The encoded protein is CATSDGGMREKLFF.

This clone was seen a single time. The CDR3 DNA reads as TGTGCCAGTAACTCATTGGACAGGGGGAATTCACCCCTCCACTTT. Translating it yields CASNSLDRGNSPLHF. The chain joins TRBV19 to TRBJ1-6, with 10 bases aligning to TRBD1. The junction had 7 bases not matched to a gene; V was cut back by 7 bases and J by 7 bases. CDR3 length: 15 residues. In germline, CDR1 is LNHDA, CDR2 SQIVND (reference sequence).

V and J are TRBV18 and TRBJ2-1, with D tentatively TRBD2 (6 bases). The V and J ends lost 3 bases and 5 bases respectively, with 14 bases between them. This CDR3 spans 15 amino acids. CDR1 and CDR2 (germline): KGHSH, LQKENI. The CDR3 reads CASSPLASGNNEQFF. The CDR3 bases are TGTGCCAGCTCACCCCTAGCGTCGGGGAACAATGAGCAGTTCTTC.

The count of this clone is one. The chain carries TRBV5-1 and TRBJ1-3, with a weak D call TRBD1 (5 bases). The CDR3 loop spans 14 amino acids. Germline V gene sequence: CDR1 SGHRS, CDR2 YFSETQ. V was shortened by 3 bases and J by 4 bases, with 11 bases between the two germline ends. As DNA, the CDR3 is TGCGCCAGCAGCTCTGGGGCGGGAGGAAACACCATATATTTT. Its protein is CASSSGAGGNTIYF.

V is TRBV2 and J is TRBJ1-2, with 11 bases lining up with TRBD1. The germline V gene encodes CDR1 SNHLY and CDR2 FYNNEI. The V and J ends lost 5 bases and 5 bases, in that order; junction bases with no gene match: 10. The CDR3 is 16 residues long. CDR3 sequence (DNA): TGTGCCAGCAGTCACGGGACAGGGGGGAAAAATTATGGCTACACCTTC. This codes for CASSHGTGGKNYGYTF.

This chain connects TRBV3-1 (or the pseudogene TRBV3-2) to TRBJ2-3, with 7 bases fitting TRBD2. This CDR3 region has 13 residues. Germline CDR1 reads LGHDT; CDR2 reads YNNKEL (reference sequence). CDR3 coding DNA: TGTGCTGTTGGGAGGGTGGGGACAGATACGCAGTATTTT. The encoded protein is CAVGRVGTDTQYF.

In this sample, this clone turned up once. The chain couples TRBV28 to TRBJ1-5, with a tentative D call TRBD1 (5 bases). Trimming removed 7 bases at V and 5 bases at J, with 15 bases between. Germline loops: CDR1 MDHEN, CDR2 SYDVKM. The length of the CDR3 is 14 residues. CDR3 amino acids: CASTPGGRYQPQHF. The CDR3 DNA is TGTGCCAGCACCCCCGGGGGGAGGTATCAGCCCCAGCATTTT.